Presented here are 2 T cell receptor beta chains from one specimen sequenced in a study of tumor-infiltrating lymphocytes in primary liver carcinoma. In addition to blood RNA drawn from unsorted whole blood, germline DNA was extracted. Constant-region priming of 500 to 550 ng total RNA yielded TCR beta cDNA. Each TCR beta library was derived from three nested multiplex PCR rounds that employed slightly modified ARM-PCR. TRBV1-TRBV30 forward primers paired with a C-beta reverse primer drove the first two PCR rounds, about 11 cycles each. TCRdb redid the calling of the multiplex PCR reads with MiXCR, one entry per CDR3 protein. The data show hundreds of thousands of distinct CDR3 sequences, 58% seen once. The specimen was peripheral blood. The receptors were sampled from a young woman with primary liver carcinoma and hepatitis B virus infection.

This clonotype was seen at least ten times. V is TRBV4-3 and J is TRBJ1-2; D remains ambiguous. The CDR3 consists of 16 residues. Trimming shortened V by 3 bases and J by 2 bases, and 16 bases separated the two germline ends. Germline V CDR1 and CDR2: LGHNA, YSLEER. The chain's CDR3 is CASSHTDGALNYGYTF. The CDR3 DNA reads TGCGCCAGCAGCCACACCGACGGAGCCTTAAACTATGGCTACACCTTC.

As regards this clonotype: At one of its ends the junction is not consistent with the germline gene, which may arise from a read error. The chain's CDR3 is CASSQDRGGSANTGELLF. The CDR3 bases are TGCGCCAGCAGCCAAGACAGGGGGGGGAGCGCGAACACCGGGGAGCTGCTTTTT. This chain joins TRBV4-3 and TRBJ2-2; D assignment may be TRBD1 or TRBD2 (7 bases each). From germline, CDR1 is LGHNA and CDR2 YSLEER. This CDR3 has 18 amino acids.